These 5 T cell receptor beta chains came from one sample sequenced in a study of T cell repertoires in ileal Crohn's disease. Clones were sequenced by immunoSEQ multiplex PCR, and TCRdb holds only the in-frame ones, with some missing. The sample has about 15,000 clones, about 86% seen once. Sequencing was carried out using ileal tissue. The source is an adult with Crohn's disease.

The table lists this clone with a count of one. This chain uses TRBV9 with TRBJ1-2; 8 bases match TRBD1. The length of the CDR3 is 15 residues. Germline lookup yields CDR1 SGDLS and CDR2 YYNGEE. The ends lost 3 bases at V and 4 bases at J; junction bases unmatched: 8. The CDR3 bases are TGTGCCAGCAGCGCCCAGGGGGCTCCTACCTATGGCTACACCTTC. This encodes CASSAQGAPTYGYTF.

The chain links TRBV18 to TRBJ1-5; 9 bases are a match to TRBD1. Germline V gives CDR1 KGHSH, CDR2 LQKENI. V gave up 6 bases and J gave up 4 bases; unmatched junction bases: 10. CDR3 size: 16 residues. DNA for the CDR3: TGTGCCAGCTCGCGGACACAGGGGGCGCGGAATCAGCCCCAGCATTTT. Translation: CASSRTQGARNQPQHF. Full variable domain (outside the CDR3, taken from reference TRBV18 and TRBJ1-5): NAGVMQNPRHLVRRRGQEARLRCSPMKGHSHVYWYRQLPEEGLKFMVYLQKENIIDESGMPKERFSAEFPKEGPSILRIQQVVRGDSAAYFCASSRTQGARNQPQHFGDGTRLSIL.

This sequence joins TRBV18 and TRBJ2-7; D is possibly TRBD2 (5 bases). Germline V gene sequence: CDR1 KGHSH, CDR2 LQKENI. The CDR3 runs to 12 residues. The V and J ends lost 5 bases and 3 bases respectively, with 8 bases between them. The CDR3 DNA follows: TGTGCCAGCTCAGGGAGTTTCTACGAGCAGTACTTC. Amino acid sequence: CASSGSFYEQYF.

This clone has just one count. Here the CDR3 reads CASSFLSDRNPYEQYF. The CDR3 coding sequence is TGTGCCAGCAGCTTCCTATCGGACAGGAATCCCTACGAGCAGTACTTC. The rearrangement uses TRBV7-8 and TRBJ2-7, with 7 bases identical to TRBD1. Trimming removed 3 bases from V and 2 bases from J; junction bases left unmatched: 10. The germline CDR1 and CDR2 sequences are SGHVS and FQNEAQ. This CDR3 contains 16 residues.

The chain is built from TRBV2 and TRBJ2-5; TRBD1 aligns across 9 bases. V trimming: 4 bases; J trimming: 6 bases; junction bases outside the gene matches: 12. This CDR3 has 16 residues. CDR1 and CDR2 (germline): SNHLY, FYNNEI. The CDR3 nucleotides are TGTGCCAGCAGTGCGGCTGGACAGGGGCTCATGAAGACCCAGTACTTC. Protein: CASSAAGQGLMKTQYF. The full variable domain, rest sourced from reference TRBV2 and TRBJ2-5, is EPEVTQTPSHQVTQMGQEVILRCVPISNHLYFYWYRQILGQKVEFLVSFYNNEISEKSEIFDDQFSVERPDGSNFTLKIRSTKLEDSAMYFCASSAAGQGLMKTQYFGPGTRLLVL.